The source of this TCR beta chain is a study of blood T cell repertoires in COVID-19. Study information: PBMCs, B-cell-depleted T cells, or T cells were the source of the cDNA or gDNA that made up the material.

Per the original data handling: Quantification of nucleated cells was approximated via reference gene primer amplification. Clones were sequenced by immunoSEQ multiplex PCR, and TCRdb holds only the in-frame ones, with some missing. V, J and clone size are those of that table, while D and trimming were read from the DNA. The table shows over 250,000 clones, with around nine tenths occurring only once. Only one count was recorded for this clone. Cohort placement rested on clinical history that participants reported themselves. The sample taken for sequencing was PBMCs or T cells enriched from blood (not recorded which). This clonotype was sampled from a woman younger than 35 who had recovered from COVID-19.

The CDR3 sequence is CASSLLSEGYGYTF. CDR3 in DNA: TGTGCCAGCAGCTTATTAAGTGAGGGCTATGGCTACACCTTC. The gene calls are TRBV7-2 and TRBJ1-2; D gene uncertain. CDR1 is SGHTA, CDR2 FQGNSA, per germline. Trimming shortened V by 2 bases and J by 4 bases, and 11 bases separated the two germline ends. CDR3 length: 14 amino acids.